These 21 T cell receptor beta chains were all obtained from the same sample, sequenced in a study of blood T cell repertoires in COVID-19. The repertoire was sequenced with immunoSEQ multiplex PCR; TCRdb's copy has only in-frame clones and lacks some. The table records around 430,000 clones, about 83% of them present only once. Material: PBMCs or T cells enriched from blood (not recorded which). Receptors were obtained from a woman between 50 and 59 years old who had recovered from COVID-19.

The CDR3 protein is CASSSGQGMPLYQPQHF. In nucleotides, the CDR3 is TGTGCCAGCAGTTCCGGACAGGGAATGCCCCTTTATCAGCCCCAGCATTTT. The V call is TRBV28, the J call TRBJ1-5; 8 bases line up with TRBD1. The CDR3 sequence is 17 residues long. V lost 4 bases, J lost 5 bases, and 13 bases stayed unmatched. Germline-derived CDR1 and CDR2 are MDHEN and SYDVKM.

CDR3 sequence: CASSQGAGGYTF. The CDR3, as DNA: TGTGCCAGCAGCCAGGGGGCTGGTGGCTACACCTTC. The genes are TRBV3-1 (or the pseudogene TRBV3-2) and TRBJ1-2, with D possibly TRBD1 on 6 matching bases. The CDR3 length is 12 residues. The V end was cut by 3 bases, the J end by 7 bases, with 9 bases between. Per germline, CDR1 LGHDT and CDR2 YNNKEL (reference sequence).

This rearrangement joins TRBV19 to TRBJ1-5; TRBD1 might be the D (5 bases). The CDR3 is made up of 16 amino acids. Looked up from germline, CDR1 is LNHDA and CDR2 is SQIVND (reference sequence). V lost 5 bases to trimming and J lost 0 bases, with 14 bases between them. CDR3 in DNA: TGTGCCAGTAGTTTTGCGGGACGCTATAGCAATCAGCCCCAGCATTTT. This sequence encodes CASSFAGRYSNQPQHF.

This chain uses TRBV5-5 with TRBJ2-6; D uncertain. The CDR3 is 14 residues long. The germline V and J ends were trimmed by 2 bases and 0 bases, with 3 bases remaining between them. CDR1 SGHKS and CDR2 YYEKEE come from the germline V gene (reference sequence). The CDR3 sequence is CASSFGSGANVLTF. In nucleotides, the CDR3 is TGTGCCAGCAGCTTCGGCTCTGGGGCCAACGTCCTGACTTTC.

The DNA for the CDR3 is TGTGCCAGCAGCTTGTTACGGGGGGGAGGTGAAAAACTGTTTTTT. This codes for CASSLLRGGGEKLFF. This sequence joins TRBV7-9 and TRBJ1-4, with a tentative D call TRBD1 (5 bases). V was clipped by 3 bases and J by 7 bases, with 15 bases between them. CDR1 is SEHNR and CDR2 is FQNEAQ in the germline V gene (reference sequence). This CDR3 comprises 15 residues. The full variable domain, rest sourced from reference TRBV7-9 and TRBJ1-4, is DTGVSQNPRHKITKRGQNVTFRCDPISEHNRLYWYRQTLGQGPEFLTYFQNEAQLEKSRLLSDRFSAERPKGSFSTLEIQRTEQGDSAMYLCASSLLRGGGEKLFFGSGTQLSVL.

The chain is built from TRBV30 and TRBJ1-1; no definite D call. Germline V gene lookup returns CDR1 GTSNPN and CDR2 SVGIG (reference sequence). V lost 4 bases, J lost 0 bases, and 9 bases lay in between. CDR3 length: 13 amino acids. DNA for the CDR3: TGTGCCTGGACTGAAAACATGAACACTGAAGCTTTCTTT. The encoded protein is CAWTENMNTEAFF.

The chain recombines TRBV4-3 with TRBJ2-5; the D is unclear. The CDR3 has 13 amino acids. Germline loops: CDR1 LGHNA, CDR2 YSLEER. The V and J ends lost 1 base and 3 bases respectively, with 6 bases between them. This chain's CDR3 is CASSQALEETQYF. The CDR3 region has the DNA TGCGCCAGCAGCCAAGCCCTCGAAGAGACCCAGTACTTC.

A single count supports this clone. This chain uses TRBV18 with TRBJ1-4, with a tentative D call TRBD1 (5 bases). CDR1 and CDR2 from the germline V gene are KGHSH and LQKENI. The CDR3 sequence is 14 residues long. V was cut by 4 bases and J by 5 bases, with 11 bases left in between. CDR3 in amino acids: CASSLGASNEKLFF. DNA for the CDR3: TGTGCCAGCTCACTAGGGGCTTCCAATGAAAAACTGTTTTTT. Using reference TRBV18 and TRBJ1-4 for the parts outside the CDR3, the full variable domain is NAGVMQNPRHLVRRRGQEARLRCSPMKGHSHVYWYRQLPEEGLKFMVYLQKENIIDESGMPKERFSAEFPKEGPSILRIQQVVRGDSAAYFCASSLGASNEKLFFGSGTQLSVL.

This CDR3 reads CATSQVGGKNTEAFF. Here the CDR3 DNA reads TGTGCCACCAGCCAAGTGGGAGGGAAGAACACTGAAGCTTTCTTT. The chain recombines TRBV15 with TRBJ1-1, with D unresolved. Trimming stripped 5 bases from V and 1 base from J, with 14 bases between. The CDR3 consists of 15 residues. Germline loops: CDR1 LNHNV, CDR2 YYDKDF (reference sequence). The entire variable domain, with the rest obtained from reference TRBV15 and TRBJ1-1, is as follows: DAMVIQNPRYQVTQFGKPVTLSCSQTLNHNVMYWYQQKSSQAPKLLFHYYDKDFNNEADTPDNFQSRRPNTSFCFLDIRSPGLGDTAMYLCATSQVGGKNTEAFFGQGTRLTVV.

V usage is TRBV3-1 (or the pseudogene TRBV3-2) and J usage is TRBJ1-1; TRBD1 is a possible D gene (6 bases). The CDR3 consists of 14 residues. Germline assignment: CDR1 LGHDT and CDR2 YNNKEL (reference sequence). V lost 4 bases to trimming and J lost 13 bases, with 22 bases between them. As DNA, the CDR3 is TGTGCCAGCAGCCCCCACAGAGAGCAGGGGAGTATTTTCTTT. Translated: CASSPHREQGSIFF.

The chain couples TRBV2 to TRBJ2-2; TRBD1 matches at 10 bases. V was clipped by 11 bases and J by 6 bases; unmatched bases: 12. Germline V CDR1 and CDR2: SNHLY, FYNNEI. The CDR3 consists of 15 residues. The CDR3 loop is CAVKAWDRGPGELFF. CDR3 DNA: TGTGCCGTAAAAGCTTGGGACAGGGGACCCGGGGAGCTGTTTTTT.

The gene calls are TRBV19 and TRBJ2-7; 12 bases are shared with TRBD1. Germline V gives CDR1 LNHDA, CDR2 SQIVND (reference sequence). Losses at the gene ends were 5 bases for V and 3 bases for J; bases not matched to a gene: 14. CDR3 length equals 18 residues. Written as DNA, the CDR3 is TGTGCCAGTAGTGCGGTCGGGACAGGGGGCCCGGGAAACTACGAGCAGTACTTC. Translation gives CASSAVGTGGPGNYEQYF.

V gene TRBV15 combines with J gene TRBJ2-7, with a possible D match to TRBD2 (5 bases). V was trimmed by 0 bases and J by 7 bases, leaving 13 bases between them. CDR1 LNHNV and CDR2 YYDKDF come from the germline V gene (reference sequence). The CDR3 totals 14 residues. DNA for the CDR3: TGTGCCACCAGCAGAGATAGGGTGGGGAGAGAGCAGTACTTC. Its translation is CATSRDRVGREQYF. The variable domain in full, completed from reference TRBV15 and TRBJ2-7, reads DAMVIQNPRYQVTQFGKPVTLSCSQTLNHNVMYWYQQKSSQAPKLLFHYYDKDFNNEADTPDNFQSRRPNTSFCFLDIRSPGLGDTAMYLCATSRDRVGREQYFGPGTRLTVT.

The rearrangement joins TRBV20-1 to TRBJ1-6; 7 bases map to TRBD1. The CDR3 contains 15 residues. CDR1 is DFQATT and CDR2 is SNEGSKA in the germline V gene (reference sequence). J lost 2 bases, V lost 3 bases, and 4 bases had no gene match. CDR3 region: CSASGGQTYNSPLHF. CDR3 DNA: TGCAGTGCTAGTGGGGGACAGACCTATAATTCACCCCTCCACTTT.

The chain carries TRBV4-1 and TRBJ2-1; D gene ambiguous. This CDR3 has 11 residues. From germline, CDR1 is MGHRA and CDR2 YSYEKL. The V gene lost 3 bases and the J gene lost 6 bases, with 3 bases spanning the gap. CDR3 sequence reads: CASSHGNEQFF. DNA for the CDR3: TGCGCCAGCAGCCACGGCAATGAGCAGTTCTTC.

This clone was seen a handful of times. V gene TRBV9 combines with J gene TRBJ2-3; D is ambiguous. The CDR3 loop spans 12 amino acids. Trimming cost V 3 bases and J 3 bases, with 5 bases left between them. Per the germline V gene, CDR1 is SGDLS and CDR2 is YYNGEE. This CDR3 is CASSGMTDTQYF. Here the CDR3 DNA reads TGTGCCAGCAGCGGTATGACAGATACGCAGTATTTT.

This chain joins TRBV19 and TRBJ2-6; D gene ambiguous. Germline values: CDR1 LNHDA, CDR2 SQIVND (reference sequence). CDR3 length: 15 residues. Between the trimmed V and J ends, which lost 5 bases and 0 bases, there was a span of 8 bases. This chain's CDR3 is CASSLAVSGANVLTF. Written as DNA, the CDR3 is TGTGCCAGTAGTCTTGCGGTCTCTGGGGCCAACGTCCTGACTTTC.

The V gene is TRBV5-5, the J gene TRBJ2-7; D is unclear. CDR1 and CDR2 from the germline V gene are SGHKS and YYEKEE (reference sequence). CDR3 size: 14 residues. Trimming shortened V by 6 bases and J by 2 bases, and 15 bases separated the two germline ends. This CDR3 reads CASTHGPVAYEQYF. CDR3 nucleotides: TGTGCCAGCACCCATGGGCCGGTCGCCTACGAGCAGTACTTC.

The V call is TRBV7-6, the J call TRBJ1-5, with 11 positions matching TRBD1. CDR3 length equals 17 residues. V lost 5 bases and J lost 3; bases outside the gene matches: 9. Germline values: CDR1 SGHVS, CDR2 FNYEAQ. The CDR3: CASSLGDRGMPNQPQHF. The CDR3 bases are TGTGCCAGCAGCCTCGGGGACAGGGGGATGCCCAATCAGCCCCAGCATTTT.

The V call is TRBV28, the J call TRBJ1-2; maybe TRBD1 (5 bases). Trimming shortened V by 1 base and J by 2 bases, and 8 bases separated the two germline ends. CDR1 is MDHEN, CDR2 SYDVKM, per germline. The CDR3 covers 14 residues. In DNA, the CDR3 is TGTGCCAGCAGTTTATCACAGGACAACTATGGCTACACCTTC. The encoded protein is CASSLSQDNYGYTF.

Written as DNA, the CDR3 is TGTGCCAGCAGCCGGGGGGTGCTCACCGGGGAGCTGTTTTTT. Translated: CASSRGVLTGELFF. The chain couples TRBV5-4 to TRBJ2-2, with TRBD2 identical over 7 bases. The CDR3 runs to 14 residues. The V segment lost 4 bases and the J segment 4 bases; nucleotides outside the gene matches: 4. The germline CDR1 and CDR2 sequences are SGHNT and YYREEE (reference sequence). Full variable domain (missing parts from reference TRBV5-4 and TRBJ2-2): ETGVTQSPTHLIKTRGQQVTLRCSSQSGHNTVSWYQQALGQGPQFIFQYYREEENGRGNFPPRFSGLQFPNYSSELNVNALELDDSALYLCASSRGVLTGELFFGEGSRLTVL.